This note documents a single TCR beta chain sequence. The antigen is not known. The sample originates from a study of T cells in Graves' hyperthyroidism and ophthalmopathy. Template material for amplifying TCR beta CDR3 regions consisted of RNA transcripts. An initial round of RT-PCR targeting the TCR CDR3 relied on the HTBI primer set. TCRdb processed the multiplex PCR reads anew with MiXCR; each CDR3 protein has one entry. The sample records about half a million distinct CDR3 sequences, roughly a quarter being singletons. From germline, CDR1 is MNHNS and CDR2 SASEGT. V shed 6 bases and J shed 4 bases, with 15 bases lying between them. The CDR3 covers 14 residues. Findings and limits, study-wide: Ophthalmopathy onset followed model prediction by a median about seven months.

Exclusions: uncontrolled infection, other autoimmune disease, pregnancy, lactation. Every diagnosis used clinical symptoms, serum thyroxine and TRAb, thyroid ultrasound and orbital computed tomography. PBMCs came from 10 ml fresh peripheral blood. Sequences were obtained from blood. The TCR originated in a woman under 40 with Graves' ophthalmopathy. The chain combines TRBV6-1 with TRBJ1-1; no reliable D call. CDR3 nucleotide sequence: TGTGCCAGCAGCGGCCTCGAGCGGAGCACTGAAGCTTTCTTT. Translation: CASSGLERSTEAFF.